A selection of T cell receptor beta chains follows, all from one sample in a study of blood T cell repertoires in COVID-19. Assay: immunoSEQ multiplex PCR; the TCRdb copy retains only in-frame clones and omits some. Here the sample spans about 170,000 clones, 70% to 85% being singletons. Sequencing used peripheral blood. All receptors come from an elderly woman with acute or convalescent COVID-19. Both conserved end residues are part of each CDR3. A D gene is named only where the DNA matches it firmly. Clone size is given for some rows only: seen once, a few or many times, or a class if the clone is expanded.

d_gene,abundance,v_gene,j_gene,CDR3nt,CDR3aa
TRBD1,many,TRBV19,TRBJ1-1,TGTGCCAGCAAAGACAGGGTTTGGACTGAAGCTTTCTTT,CASKDRVWTEAFF
TRBD1,.,TRBV5-1,TRBJ1-5,TGCGCCAGCAGCTTCGGGACAGATCCAGGCAATCAGCCCCAGCATTTT,CASSFGTDPGNQPQHF
TRBD1,.,TRBV5-1,TRBJ2-7,TGCGCCAGCAGCTTGGTTGGGACAGGGGGCTACGAGCAGTACTTC,CASSLVGTGGYEQYF
.,.,TRBV10-3,TRBJ1-1,TGTGCCATCAGCCGAGGGCTTAACACTGAAGCTTTCTTT,CAISRGLNTEAFF
.,.,TRBV19,TRBJ2-5,TGTGCCAGTAGTAAAGGGGCCGAGACCCAGTACTTC,CASSKGAETQYF
TRBD1,.,TRBV9,TRBJ1-3,TGTGCCAGCAGCGGGACAGGGCTGAGCTCTGGAAACACCATATATTTT,CASSGTGLSSGNTIYF
.,.,TRBV10-2,TRBJ1-4,TGCGCCAGCACCGGAAGAATATACGGGGAAAAACTGTTTTTT,CASTGRIYGEKLFF
.,.,TRBV2,TRBJ1-5,TGTGCCGGCGGACAGAATAGCAATCAGCCCCAGCATTTT,CAGGQNSNQPQHF
.,once,TRBV5-6,TRBJ1-2,TGTGCCAGCAGCTTGGACAGGGTGGGGTACACCTTC,CASSLDRVGYTF
.,.,TRBV6-5,TRBJ2-7,TGTGCCAGCAGTTCCCTTAGGGGCTACGAGCAGTACTTC,CASSSLRGYEQYF
TRBD2,.,TRBV3-1/TRBV3-2,TRBJ2-7,TGTGCCAGCAGCCAAGGCGGGGGCGAGCAGTACTTC,CASSQGGGEQYF
.,.,TRBV19,TRBJ2-7,TGTGCCAGTAGTATAGCCAGCGGTGCCTACGAGCAGTACTTC,CASSIASGAYEQYF
TRBD1,.,TRBV6-5,TRBJ2-3,TGTGCCAGTCGCAGGGGGCAGAACACAGATACGCAGTATTTT,CASRRGQNTDTQYF
.,.,TRBV3-1/TRBV3-2,TRBJ1-5,TGTGCCAGCAGCAAGGGGGGGGGAAAAACGGATCAGCCCCAGCATTTT,CASSKGGGKTDQPQHF
.,.,TRBV25-1,TRBJ1-1,TGTGCCAGCGGGACACTTGTTGGTGAAGCTTTCTTT,CASGTLVGEAFF
.,.,TRBV7-9,TRBJ2-7,TGTGCCAGCAGCTCATCACTAGCTGAGCAGTACTTC,CASSSSLAEQYF
TRBD2,.,TRBV6-5,TRBJ2-2,TGTGCCAGCGGACCTAGCGGAACGAACACCGGGGAGCTGTTTTTT,CASGPSGTNTGELFF
TRBD2,.,TRBV4-2,TRBJ2-7,TGTGCCAGCAGCCCCCGAGCGGGAGGATCCTACGAGCAGTACTTC,CASSPRAGGSYEQYF
.,.,TRBV24-1,TRBJ2-3,TGTGCCACCAGTAGGGAGAGTCGGACAGATACGCAGTATTTT,CATSRESRTDTQYF
.,few,TRBV14,TRBJ1-1,TGTGCCAGCAGCCAAGAGGGTGTAGGACGGGGGGCTTTCTTT,CASSQEGVGRGAFF
TRBD1,.,TRBV7-8,TRBJ2-1,TGTGCCAGCAGCCAAAGGACAGGGGGTTTCAATGAGCAGTTCTTC,CASSQRTGGFNEQFF
.,.,TRBV5-6,TRBJ2-3,TGTGCCAGCAGCTTGGAAGGAGGTACGCAGTATTTT,CASSLEGGTQYF
TRBD2,many,TRBV30,TRBJ2-3,TGTGCCTGGAGGAGAGCGGGGATCGGGTCAGATACGCAGTATTTT,CAWRRAGIGSDTQYF
.,once,TRBV18,TRBJ2-7,TGTGCCAGCTCACCAACGTCTAGTCGGTCCTACGAGCAGTACTTC,CASSPTSSRSYEQYF
TRBD1,.,TRBV4-1,TRBJ2-7,TGCGCCAGCAGCCAAGATCCCTCTCCCGGACAGGTGTCCTACGAGCAGTACTTC,CASSQDPSPGQVSYEQYF
.,.,TRBV4-2,TRBJ2-3,TGTGCCAGCAGCCAGTCCTCCACCCAGCGGTACACAGATACGCAGTATTTT,CASSQSSTQRYTDTQYF
TRBD1,.,TRBV2,TRBJ2-1,TGTGCCAGCAGGGGGGACAGGGTATACGAGCAGTTCTTC,CASRGDRVYEQFF
.,.,TRBV7-2,TRBJ1-1,TGTGCCAGCAGCCCTGGGGCGGCGAACACTGAAGCTTTCTTT,CASSPGAANTEAFF
.,.,TRBV24-1,TRBJ2-7,TGTGCCACCAGTGATTCGAACAGGCCCGAGCAGTACTTC,CATSDSNRPEQYF